This T cell receptor beta chain was sequenced in a study of blood T cell repertoires in COVID-19. Study at large: The United States, Italy and Spain supplied acute and convalescent COVID-19 samples.

The CDR3 has 14 residues. Germline values: CDR1 LGHDT, CDR2 YNNKEL (reference sequence). J lost 3 bases, V lost 3 bases, and 4 bases had no gene match. Repertoires were generated with immunoSEQ multiplex PCR, while TCRdb's copy carries only in-frame clones and drops some. The table records over 200,000 clones, around nine tenths of them present only once. V gene TRBV3-1 (or the pseudogene TRBV3-2) combines with J gene TRBJ2-7; 8 bases agree with TRBD1. The sequenced material came from peripheral blood. The source is a woman younger than 35 who had recovered from COVID-19. As DNA, the CDR3 is TGTGCCAGCAGCCAGGACAGGGCGCTCTACGAGCAGTACTTC. It translates to CASSQDRALYEQYF.